These 5 T cell receptor beta chains were sequenced from one sample in a study of cytomegalovirus exposure and HLA in healthy donors. With 60 Vbeta and 13 Jbeta primers, the PCR was carried out. The protocol was immunoSEQ multiplex PCR, while the TCRdb copy is restricted to in-frame clones and leaves out a portion. The table shows around 130,000 clones, with roughly four fifths occurring only once. Source material: PBMCs. The receptor source for this set is a boy aged 2 to 10 in good health and CMV-seronegative.

V and J are TRBV19 and TRBJ1-2, with 7 bases identical to TRBD1. Germline CDR1 is LNHDA and CDR2 is SQIVND (reference sequence). The V gene end was trimmed by 4 bases and the J gene end by 5 bases; junction bases not matched to a gene: 13. The CDR3 is 16 amino acids. The CDR3 bases are TGTGCCAGTAGTACGACAGGGCTCGTAAGGAGGTATGGCTACACCTTC. Its protein product is CASSTTGLVRRYGYTF.

The genes are TRBV10-3 and TRBJ1-5, with 9 bases identical to TRBD1. J lost 5 bases, V lost 3 bases, and 8 bases had no gene match. The CDR3 loop spans 16 amino acids. CDR1 is ENHRY and CDR2 is SYGVKD in the germline V gene. As DNA, the CDR3 is TGTGCCATCAGTGACCCGGGACAGGGTTGGGATCAGCCCCAGCATTTT. It codes for CAISDPGQGWDQPQHF.

The rearrangement links TRBV2 to TRBJ2-5; 8 nucleotides align to TRBD1. The CDR3 length is 15 residues. Germline V CDR1 and CDR2: SNHLY, FYNNEI. Losses at the gene ends were 3 bases for V and 5 bases for J; bases not matched to a gene: 8. CDR3 DNA: TGTGCCAGCAGTGACTCGACAGGGGCCTGGGAGACCCAGTACTTC. Translation gives CASSDSTGAWETQYF.

The J gene is TRBJ1-1, the V gene TRBV15, with TRBD1 matching 9 bases. Germline V gene lookup returns CDR1 LNHNV and CDR2 YYDKDF (reference sequence). The CDR3 consists of 16 residues. V dropped 2 bases and J dropped 0; count of bases not matched to a gene: 4. The CDR3 loop is CATSRSGTGMNTEAFF. The CDR3 nucleotides are TGTGCCACCAGCAGATCCGGGACAGGGATGAACACTGAAGCTTTCTTT.

The chain combines TRBV5-1 with TRBJ2-2; D is unresolved. The CDR3 covers 15 residues. Per the germline V gene, CDR1 is SGHRS and CDR2 is YFSETQ. Deletions cut 7 bases from V and 0 bases from J, with 13 bases between. In DNA form, the CDR3 reads TGCGCCAGCGTTCTTCTTCCCGCGAACACCGGGGAGCTGTTTTTT. This translates into CASVLLPANTGELFF.